This TCR beta chain comes out of a study of blood T cell repertoires in COVID-19. Background on the study: Material from acute and convalescent COVID-19 was sourced from the United States, Italy and Spain.

This clone was observed a single time. Germline V gene lookup returns CDR1 MNHNY and CDR2 SVGAGI (reference sequence). The CDR3 is 13 residues long. V lost 5 bases and J lost 8; bases outside the gene matches: 8. In the study's own analysis: Counts of nucleated cells, estimated from reference gene primer amplification, were obtained. Assay: immunoSEQ multiplex PCR; the TCRdb copy retains only in-frame clones and omits some. Clone size and the V and J calls come from that table; the DNA yielded D and trimming. Here the sample spans approximately 210,000 clones, 80% being singletons. The clonotype originates from a man aged 25 to 45 with acute COVID-19. The rearrangement uses TRBV6-6 and TRBJ1-1, with 7 bases that match TRBD1. Sequencing input: PBMCs or T cells enriched from blood (not recorded which). The CDR3 sequence is CASSTTGTEEAFF. CDR3 nucleotide sequence: TGTGCCAGCAGTACTACCGGGACAGAAGAAGCTTTCTTT.